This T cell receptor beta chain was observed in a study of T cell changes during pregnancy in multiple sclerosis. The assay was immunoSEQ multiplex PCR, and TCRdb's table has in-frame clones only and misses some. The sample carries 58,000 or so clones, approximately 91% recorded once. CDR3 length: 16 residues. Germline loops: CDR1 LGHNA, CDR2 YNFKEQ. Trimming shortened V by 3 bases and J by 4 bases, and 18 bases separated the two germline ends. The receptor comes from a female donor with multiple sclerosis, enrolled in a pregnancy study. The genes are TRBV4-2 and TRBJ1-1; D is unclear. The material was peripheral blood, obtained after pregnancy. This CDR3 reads CASSQDPIRRITEAFF. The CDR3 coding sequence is TGTGCCAGCAGCCAGGACCCGATCCGGAGGATCACTGAAGCTTTCTTT.